A single sample is the source of the 11 T cell receptor beta chains below, sequenced in a study of vaccination and CD4 T cells after COVID-19. The antigens of these receptors remain unknown. As to treatment: roughly ten-day PBMC culture with coronavirus spike peptide pools or control peptides (ViraFEST assay). Sequencing of DNA taken from cultured CD4+ T cells relied on the Oncomine TCR Beta short-read assay. TCRdb re-analysed the PCR reads in MiXCR, keeping a single row per CDR3 protein. The sample yields roughly 7,400 distinct CDR3 sequences, roughly 53% seen once. Sequenced input: CD4+ T cells from blood, cultured in vitro. The receptor source for this set is a human donor who had recovered from COVID-19.

The gene calls are TRBV20-1 and TRBJ2-7; D may be TRBD2 (5 bases). V lost 1 base and J 0 bases, leaving 7 bases between the germline ends. This CDR3 is 13 amino acids long. Germline values: CDR1 DFQATT, CDR2 SNEGSKA (reference sequence). Here the CDR3 DNA reads TGCAGTGCTAGAGCTGGGAGCTCCTACGAGCAGTACTTC. Translating gives CSARAGSSYEQYF.

V usage is TRBV12-3 or TRBV12-4 and J usage is TRBJ2-5; perhaps TRBD2 as D (6 bases). The CDR3 covers 16 residues. Trimming shortened V by 2 bases and J by 2 bases, and 15 bases separated the two germline ends. The CDR3 is CASSLKVWRVQETQYF. CDR3 nucleotides: TGTGCCAGCAGTTTAAAGGTCTGGAGGGTTCAAGAGACCCAGTACTTC.

This chain joins TRBV5-1 and TRBJ2-2, with D perhaps being TRBD1 or TRBD2 (5 bases each). CDR3 length equals 14 residues. Germline V gene data show CDR1 as SGHRS and CDR2 as YFSETQ. The V and J ends lost 6 bases and 4 bases respectively, with 13 bases between them. The chain's CDR3 is CASTGTVITGELFF. The CDR3 coding sequence is TGCGCCAGCACTGGGACGGTTATCACCGGGGAGCTGTTTTTT.

This clonotype was detected only a few times. The V gene is TRBV19, the J gene TRBJ2-6; the D gene is possibly TRBD1 (6 bases). The CDR3 has 17 amino acids. CDR1 is LNHDA and CDR2 is SQIVND in the germline V gene (reference sequence). Trimming removed 4 bases at V and 4 bases at J, with 17 bases between. CDR3 residues: CASSKGLQGSGANVLTF. DNA for the CDR3: TGTGCCAGTAGTAAGGGCCTACAGGGCTCCGGGGCCAACGTCCTGACTTTC.

The V and J genes are TRBV28 and TRBJ1-2, with D perhaps matching TRBD1 (5 bases). Per the germline V gene, CDR1 is MDHEN and CDR2 is SYDVKM. V shed 6 bases and J shed 8 bases, with 22 bases lying between them. This CDR3 spans 15 amino acids. CDR3 amino acids: CASSTVGREVGGYTF. CDR3 DNA sequence: TGTGCCAGCAGCACCGTTGGCAGGGAGGTCGGCGGCTACACCTTC.

This chain joins TRBV20-1 and TRBJ2-3; D is uncertain. V lost 1 base, J lost 1 base, and 6 bases lay in between. The CDR3 is 13 residues long. Germline V gene sequence: CDR1 DFQATT, CDR2 SNEGSKA (reference sequence). CDR3 protein: CSARGAGTDTQYF. For the CDR3, the DNA is TGCAGTGCTAGAGGGGCCGGCACAGATACGCAGTATTTT.

This chain connects TRBV30 to TRBJ1-4; D gene uncertain. Germline assignment: CDR1 GTSNPN and CDR2 SVGIG (reference sequence). This CDR3 has 12 amino acids. Trimming pared 8 bases from V and 3 bases from J, leaving 10 bases between. In DNA form, the CDR3 reads TGTGCCGGAAGATCGCCTAATGAAAAACTGTTTTTT. Residues: CAGRSPNEKLFF.

This clonotype was counted only a few times. This sequence joins TRBV7-2 and TRBJ1-4, with D perhaps TRBD1 (6 bases). The V end was cut by 5 bases, the J end by 1 base, with 11 bases between. CDR3 length: 15 amino acids. Germline-derived CDR1 and CDR2 are SGHTA and FQGNSA. The CDR3 bases are TGTGCCAGCAGCCCAACAGGGTTAACTAATGAAAAACTGTTTTTT. As protein: CASSPTGLTNEKLFF.

J is TRBJ2-7 and V is TRBV6-5; TRBD1 aligns across 7 bases. V gave up 0 bases and J gave up 0 bases; unmatched junction bases: 11. The CDR3 sequence is 18 residues long. Germline V gene lookup returns CDR1 MNHEY and CDR2 SVGAGI. The DNA for the CDR3 is TGTGCCAGCAGTTACTCCCGCCCAGGACAGGCGAGCTCCTACGAGCAGTACTTC. It is translated as CASSYSRPGQASSYEQYF.

This sequence joins TRBV11-2 and TRBJ2-7; either TRBD1 or TRBD2 may fit D (5 bases each). V was cut by 3 bases and J by 4 bases, with 10 bases left in between. This CDR3 has 13 amino acids. Germline V CDR1 and CDR2: SGHAT, FQNNGV. CDR3 nucleotides: TGTGCCAGCAGCTTCCGAGGGGTTTACGAGCAGTACTTC. Translated, it gives CASSFRGVYEQYF.

This clonotype was seen only once. The gene calls are TRBV16 and TRBJ1-1; 7 bases fit TRBD1. Germline-derived CDR1 and CDR2 are KGHSY and FQNENV. This CDR3 is 14 amino acids long. V lost 3 bases to trimming and J lost 4 bases; unmatched junction nucleotides: 5. This CDR3 is CASSHGGGITEAFF. CDR3 in DNA: TGTGCCAGCAGCCACGGAGGGGGCATCACTGAAGCTTTCTTT.